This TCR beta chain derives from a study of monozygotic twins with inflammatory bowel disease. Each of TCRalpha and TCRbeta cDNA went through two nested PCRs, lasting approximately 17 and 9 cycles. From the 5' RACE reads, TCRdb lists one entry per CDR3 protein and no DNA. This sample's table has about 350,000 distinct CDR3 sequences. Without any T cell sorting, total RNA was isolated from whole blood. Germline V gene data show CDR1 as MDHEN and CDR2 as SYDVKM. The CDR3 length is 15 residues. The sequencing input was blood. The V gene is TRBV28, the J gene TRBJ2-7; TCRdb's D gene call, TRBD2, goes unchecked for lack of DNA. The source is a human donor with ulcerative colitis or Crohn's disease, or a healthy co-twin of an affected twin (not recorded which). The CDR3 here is CASRPTGSQVYEQYF. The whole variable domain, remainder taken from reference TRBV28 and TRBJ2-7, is DVKVTQSSRYLVKRTGEKVFLECVQDMDHENMFWYRQDPGLGLRLIYFSYDVKMKEKGDIPEGYSVSREKKERFSLILESASTNQTSMYLCASRPTGSQVYEQYFGPGTRLTVT.